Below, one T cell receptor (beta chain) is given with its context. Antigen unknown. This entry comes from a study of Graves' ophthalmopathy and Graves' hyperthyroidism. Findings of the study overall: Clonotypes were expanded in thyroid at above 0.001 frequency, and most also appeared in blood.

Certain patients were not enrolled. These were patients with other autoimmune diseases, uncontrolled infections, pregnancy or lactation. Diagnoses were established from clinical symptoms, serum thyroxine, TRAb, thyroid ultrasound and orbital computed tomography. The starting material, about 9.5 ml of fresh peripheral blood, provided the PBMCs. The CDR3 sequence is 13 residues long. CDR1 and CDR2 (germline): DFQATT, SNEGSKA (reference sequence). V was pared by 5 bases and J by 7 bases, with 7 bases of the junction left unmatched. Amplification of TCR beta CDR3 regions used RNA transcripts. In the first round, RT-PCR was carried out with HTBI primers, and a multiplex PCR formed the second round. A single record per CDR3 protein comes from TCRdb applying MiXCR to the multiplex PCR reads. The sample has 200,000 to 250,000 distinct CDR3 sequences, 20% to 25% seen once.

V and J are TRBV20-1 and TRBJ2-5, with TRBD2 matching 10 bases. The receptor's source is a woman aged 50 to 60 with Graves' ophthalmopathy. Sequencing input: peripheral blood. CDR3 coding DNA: TGCAGTGCTCATAGCGGGAGGCCGGGGACCCAGTACTTC. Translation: CSAHSGRPGTQYF.